This T cell receptor (beta chain) was sequenced in a study of beta chain features in type 1 diabetes. The study, taken as a whole, reports: Patients with type 1 diabetes carried fewer insertions and had more deletions at their VDJ junctions. Sequencing of cDNA might inflate the share of cells that strongly express TCR. Among patients with Type 1 diabetes, TCRB CDR3s were moderately but significantly shorter in every one of the four CD4+ subsets.

The germline V gene encodes CDR1 LNHDA and CDR2 SQIVND (reference sequence). V lost 3 bases and J lost 2, with 18 bases in between. This CDR3 is 17 amino acids long. Via CD45RO/CCR7/CD25/CD127/CD95/CD27, cells of the CD4+ naive, central memory, regulatory and stem cell-like memory subsets were sorted. Turning to this clone: Its antigen is undetermined.

Expressed TCRB transcripts were sequenced because the isolated RNA had all been reverse transcribed beforehand. Produced via immunoSEQ multiplex PCR; TCRdb's table is partial and in-frame only. The top ten clones hold around 0.12% of a sample with over 600,000 clones, around 12% of them seen once. The chain couples TRBV19 to TRBJ2-3; D is perhaps TRBD2 (6 bases). The clonotype originates from a man aged 30 to 39 with type 1 diabetes. The sample comprised naive CD4+ T cells from blood. The CDR3 bases are TGTGCCAGTAGTATCGAGGTCAATGGCGGGACCACAGATACGCAGTATTTT. The encoded protein is CASSIEVNGGTTDTQYF.